This T cell receptor (beta chain) was retrieved from a study of blood T cell repertoires in COVID-19. About the research overall: Some COVID-19 samples were acute and others convalescent; all came from the United States, Italy and Spain.

The V gene end was trimmed by 5 bases and the J gene end by 5 bases; junction bases not matched to a gene: 3. The CDR3 is 14 amino acids. Germline V CDR1 and CDR2: MDHEN, SYDVKM. Authors' methods: Counts of nucleated cells, estimated from reference gene primer amplification, were obtained. Data came from immunoSEQ multiplex PCR; TCRdb stores just in-frame clones and leaves some out. V and J calls plus clone size are reproduced from that table; the DNA served to infer D and trimming. The sample holds 250,000 to 300,000 clones, 84% seen once. The sequenced sample consisted of peripheral blood. The TCR was taken from a man aged 60 to 69 with acute or convalescent COVID-19. The rearrangement joins TRBV28 to TRBJ2-1; 10 bases align to TRBD2. CDR3 residues: CASSRTSGHNEQFF. The DNA of the CDR3 is TGTGCCAGCAGTCGGACTAGCGGACACAATGAGCAGTTCTTC. The whole variable domain, filled in from reference TRBV28 and TRBJ2-1, reads DVKVTQSSRYLVKRTGEKVFLECVQDMDHENMFWYRQDPGLGLRLIYFSYDVKMKEKGDIPEGYSVSREKKERFSLILESASTNQTSMYLCASSRTSGHNEQFFGPGTRLTVL.